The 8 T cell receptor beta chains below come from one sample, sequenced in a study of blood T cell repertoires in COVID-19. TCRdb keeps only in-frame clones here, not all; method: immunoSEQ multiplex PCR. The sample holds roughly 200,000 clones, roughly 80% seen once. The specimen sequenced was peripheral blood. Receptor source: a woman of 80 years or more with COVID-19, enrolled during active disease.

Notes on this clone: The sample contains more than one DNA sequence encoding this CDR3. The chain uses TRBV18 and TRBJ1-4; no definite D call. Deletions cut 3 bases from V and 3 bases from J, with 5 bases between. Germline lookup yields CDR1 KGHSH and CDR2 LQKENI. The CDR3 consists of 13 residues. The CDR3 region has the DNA TGTGCCAGCTCACCCGGGGCTAATGAAAAACTGTTTTTT. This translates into CASSPGANEKLFF.

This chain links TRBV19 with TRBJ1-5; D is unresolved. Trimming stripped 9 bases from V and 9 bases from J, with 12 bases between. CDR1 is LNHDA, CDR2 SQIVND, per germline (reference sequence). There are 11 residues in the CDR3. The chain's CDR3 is CASTRVPPQHF. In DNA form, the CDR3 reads TGTGCCAGCACCCGGGTCCCGCCCCAGCATTTT.

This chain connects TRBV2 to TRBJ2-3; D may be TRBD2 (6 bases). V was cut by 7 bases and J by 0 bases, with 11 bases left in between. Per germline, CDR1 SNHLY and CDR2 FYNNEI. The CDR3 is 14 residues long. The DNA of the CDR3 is TGTGCCAGCACGGGCGGGATGAGCACAGATACGCAGTATTTT. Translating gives CASTGGMSTDTQYF.

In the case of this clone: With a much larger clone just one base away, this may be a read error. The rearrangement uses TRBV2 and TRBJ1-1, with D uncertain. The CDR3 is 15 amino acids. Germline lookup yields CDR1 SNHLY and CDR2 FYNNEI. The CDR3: CASISGSAGVTKAFF. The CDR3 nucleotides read TGTGCCAGCATCTCTGGGTCGGCTGGAGTCACTAAAGCTTTCTTT.

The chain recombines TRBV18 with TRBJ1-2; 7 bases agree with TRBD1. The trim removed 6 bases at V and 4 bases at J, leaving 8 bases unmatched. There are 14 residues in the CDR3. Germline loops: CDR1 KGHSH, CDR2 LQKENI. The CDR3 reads CASSTIGGSYGYTF. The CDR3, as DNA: TGTGCCAGCTCTACTATAGGGGGCAGCTATGGCTACACCTTC.

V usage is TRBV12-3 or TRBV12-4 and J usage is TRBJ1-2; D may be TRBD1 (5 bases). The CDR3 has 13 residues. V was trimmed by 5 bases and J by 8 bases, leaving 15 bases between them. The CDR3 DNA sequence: TGTGCCAGCAGTACAGGAGCCCTGGTGGGCTACACCTTC. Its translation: CASSTGALVGYTF.

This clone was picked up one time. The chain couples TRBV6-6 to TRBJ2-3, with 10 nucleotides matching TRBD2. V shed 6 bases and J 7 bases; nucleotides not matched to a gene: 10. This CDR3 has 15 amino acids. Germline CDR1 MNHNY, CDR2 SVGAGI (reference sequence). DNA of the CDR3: TGTGCCAGCAGACGGCTAGCGGGAGAGCGGAATACGCAGTATTTT. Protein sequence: CASRRLAGERNTQYF.

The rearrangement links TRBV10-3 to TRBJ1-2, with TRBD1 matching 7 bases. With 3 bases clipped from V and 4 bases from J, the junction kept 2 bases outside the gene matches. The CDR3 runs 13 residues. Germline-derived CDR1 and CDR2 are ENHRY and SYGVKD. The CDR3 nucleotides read TGTGCCATCAGTGAAGAGGGGGCCTATGGCTACACCTTC. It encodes CAISEEGAYGYTF.